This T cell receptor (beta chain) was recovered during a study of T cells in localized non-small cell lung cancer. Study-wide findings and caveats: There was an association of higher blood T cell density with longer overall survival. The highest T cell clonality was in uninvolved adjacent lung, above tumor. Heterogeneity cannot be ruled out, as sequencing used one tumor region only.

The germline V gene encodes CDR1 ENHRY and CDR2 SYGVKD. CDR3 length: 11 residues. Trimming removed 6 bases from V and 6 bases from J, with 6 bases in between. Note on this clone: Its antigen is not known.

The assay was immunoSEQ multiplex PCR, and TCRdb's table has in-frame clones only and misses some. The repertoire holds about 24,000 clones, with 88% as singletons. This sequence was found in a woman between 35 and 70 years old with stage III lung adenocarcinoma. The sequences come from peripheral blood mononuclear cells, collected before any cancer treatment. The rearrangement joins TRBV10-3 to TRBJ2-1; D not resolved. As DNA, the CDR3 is TGTGCCATCAGAACCCGCAATGAGCAGTTCTTC. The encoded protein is CAIRTRNEQFF.